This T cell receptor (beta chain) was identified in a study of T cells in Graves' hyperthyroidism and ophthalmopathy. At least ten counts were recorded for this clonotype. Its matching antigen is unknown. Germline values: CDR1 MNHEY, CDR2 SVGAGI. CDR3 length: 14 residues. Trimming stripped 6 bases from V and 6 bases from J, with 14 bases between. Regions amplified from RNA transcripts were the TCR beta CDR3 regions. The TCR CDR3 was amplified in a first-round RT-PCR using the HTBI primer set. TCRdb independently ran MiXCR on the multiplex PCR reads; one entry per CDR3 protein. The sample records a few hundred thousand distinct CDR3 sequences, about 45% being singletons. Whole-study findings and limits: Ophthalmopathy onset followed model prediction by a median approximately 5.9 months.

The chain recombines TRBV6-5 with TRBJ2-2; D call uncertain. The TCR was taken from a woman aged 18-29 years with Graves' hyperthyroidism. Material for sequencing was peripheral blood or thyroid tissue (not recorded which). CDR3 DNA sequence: TGTGCCAGCAGCCCGGAACAGTTGGCCGGGGAGCTGTTTTTT. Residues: CASSPEQLAGELFF.